This passage covers 18 T cell receptor beta chains from one sample sequenced in a study of CD8+ T cells in alopecia areata (dated by TCRdb to the late 2010s). Libraries were constructed by the immunoSEQ multiplex PCR assay. To provide template for TCR sequencing, every sample had RNA extracted and reverse transcribed into cDNA. TCRdb provides this immuneACCESS table in a form limited to in-frame rearrangements. Some clones are lacking; in checked studies, under half of them reflect an unresolved V gene, and why the rest are absent is not known. This sample lists 90,000 to 150,000 clones; about 50% were detected once. Together, the top ten hold roughly 0.5% of the sample. The time point label, as the study defines it: less than five weeks on oral tofacitinib. The treatment or condition tag for this specimen amounts to: oral pan-JAK inhibitor, 5-10 mg twice daily. This specimen consisted of CD4+ T cells sorted from blood, obtained at week 4, from a patient treated with tofacitinib. The receptors were sampled from a human donor with alopecia areata.

The genes are TRBV6-1 and TRBJ1-5; tentative D call: TRBD1 (5 bases). V was shortened by 5 bases and J by 5 bases, with 16 bases between the two germline ends. Germline CDR1 and CDR2: MNHNS and SASEGT. This CDR3 comprises 15 residues. CDR3 sequence: CASSSADSIDQPQHF. As DNA, the CDR3 is TGTGCCAGCAGTAGTGCTGACAGCATCGATCAGCCCCAGCATTTT.

This clone was counted once. Compared with germline, one end of the junction differs, possibly owing to a read error. CDR3 in amino acids: CASSFNQETQYF. CDR3 nucleotide sequence: TGTGCTAGCAGCTTTAACCAAGAGACCCAGTACTTC. The rearrangement links TRBV7-7 to TRBJ2-5; D is ambiguous. Germline loops: CDR1 SSHAT, CDR2 FNYEAQ (reference sequence). The CDR3 spans 12 residues.

This clone was counted a single time. The chain uses TRBV6-5 and TRBJ2-7; a weak D match, TRBD2 (5 bases). The germline V and J ends were trimmed by 7 bases and 7 bases, with 14 bases remaining between them. This CDR3 has 12 residues. CDR1 and CDR2 from the germline V gene are MNHEY and SVGAGI. CDR3 sequence: CASITGSGEQYF. The CDR3 region has the DNA TGTGCCAGCATCACGGGGTCGGGTGAGCAGTACTTC.

This clone was counted once. The rearrangement joins TRBV5-4 to TRBJ1-2; no reliable D call. The V and J ends lost 2 bases and 3 bases respectively, with 8 bases between them. The CDR3 is made up of 13 amino acids. Germline lookup yields CDR1 SGHNT and CDR2 YYREEE (reference sequence). The CDR3 nucleotides read TGTGCCAGCAGCTTTGGCGGGGACTATGGCTACACCTTC. It is translated as CASSFGGDYGYTF. The full variable domain, its missing parts supplied by reference TRBV5-4 and TRBJ1-2, is ETGVTQSPTHLIKTRGQQVTLRCSSQSGHNTVSWYQQALGQGPQFIFQYYREEENGRGNFPPRFSGLQFPNYSSELNVNALELDDSALYLCASSFGGDYGYTFGSGTRLTVV.

This clone has only a few counts. The chain uses TRBV18 and TRBJ1-1; D not resolved. Germline CDR1 reads KGHSH; CDR2 reads LQKENI. The V and J ends lost 2 bases and 0 bases respectively, with 4 bases between them. This CDR3 region has 13 residues. CDR3 region: CASSPELNTEAFF. The DNA for the CDR3 is TGTGCCAGCTCACCAGAGCTGAACACTGAAGCTTTCTTT.

The V call is TRBV29-1, the J call TRBJ2-1; either TRBD1 or TRBD2 may supply D (5 bases each). Germline V gene lookup returns CDR1 SQVTM and CDR2 ANQGSEA. Trimming removed 3 bases from V and 6 bases from J, with 9 bases in between. The CDR3 runs 12 residues. CDR3 sequence: CSVERGFNEQFF. The CDR3 coding sequence is TGCAGCGTTGAGAGGGGCTTCAATGAGCAGTTCTTC.

In its sample, this clone was seen a few times. The V call is TRBV28, the J call TRBJ1-2; 7 bases align to TRBD1. This CDR3 has 16 amino acids. Germline lookup yields CDR1 MDHEN and CDR2 SYDVKM. V trimming: 2 bases; J trimming: 4 bases; junction bases outside the gene matches: 10. CDR3 amino acids: CASSLVGGAYGYGYTF. Here the CDR3 DNA reads TGTGCCAGCAGTTTAGTAGGGGGCGCATACGGCTATGGCTACACCTTC.

The chain uses TRBV7-9 and TRBJ2-7; D is perhaps TRBD1 or TRBD2 (5 bases each). Germline-derived CDR1 and CDR2 are SEHNR and FQNEAQ (reference sequence). The CDR3 runs 15 residues. Trimming left V 4 bases short and J 4 bases short, with 17 bases between. The CDR3 reads CASSSGRQTGYEQYF. CDR3 in DNA: TGTGCCAGCAGCTCGGGACGTCAAACGGGGTACGAGCAGTACTTC.

The chain links TRBV28 to TRBJ1-2; D ambiguous. Germline assignment: CDR1 MDHEN and CDR2 SYDVKM. This CDR3 region has 11 residues. Trimming removed 4 bases at V and 3 bases at J, with 3 bases between. DNA of the CDR3: TGTGCCAGCAGTTCGGACTATGGCTACACCTTC. Translated: CASSSDYGYTF.

The J gene is TRBJ2-5, the V gene TRBV2; 8 bases align to TRBD1. V was pared by 4 bases and J by 5 bases, with 3 bases of the junction left unmatched. There are 13 residues in the CDR3. Per germline, CDR1 SNHLY and CDR2 FYNNEI. CDR3 region: CASSGGQAETQYF. The DNA of the CDR3 is TGTGCCAGCAGTGGGGGACAGGCGGAGACCCAGTACTTC.

This clone was seen a few times. The chain carries TRBV2 and TRBJ1-2; the match to TRBD1 covers 7 bases. The length of the CDR3 is 13 residues. J lost 10 bases, V lost 6 bases, and 11 bases had no gene match. Per the germline V gene, CDR1 is SNHLY and CDR2 is FYNNEI. The CDR3 here is CASSVNPGQTYTF. The CDR3 region has the DNA TGTGCCAGCAGCGTAAACCCGGGACAGACCTACACCTTC.

V gene TRBV30 combines with J gene TRBJ1-5; 9 nucleotides line up with TRBD1. The CDR3 has 15 residues. Germline CDR1 reads GTSNPN; CDR2 reads SVGIG (reference sequence). The junction had 4 bases not matched to a gene; V was cut back by 2 bases and J by 2 bases. The CDR3 bases are TGTGCCTGGAGTAGGGGACAGGGTGGCAATCAGCCCCAGCATTTT. Its protein product is CAWSRGQGGNQPQHF.

This rearrangement joins TRBV14 to TRBJ2-7, with D hard to call. Germline CDR1 is SGHDN and CDR2 is FVKESK. This CDR3 has 13 residues. V was pared by 4 bases and J by 7 bases, with 14 bases between. The CDR3 loop reads CASSLRYTGEQYF. Here the CDR3 DNA reads TGTGCCAGCAGCCTAAGGTACACCGGGGAGCAGTACTTC.

Note on this clone: A read error may account for a junction end that differs from germline. The chain joins TRBV5-1 to TRBJ2-1; D possibly corresponds to TRBD2 (5 bases). The germline gives CDR1 SGHRS, CDR2 YFSETQ. The CDR3 totals 16 residues. The CDR3 DNA sequence: TGCGCCAGCAGAAGGGCTGGAGGAGCCTCCAACAATGAGCAGTTCTTC. This gives the protein CASRRAGGASNNEQFF. The entire variable domain, with the rest obtained from reference TRBV5-1 and TRBJ2-1, is as follows: KAGVTQTPRYLIKTRGQQVTLSCSPISGHRSVSWYQQTPGQGLQFLFEYFSETQRNKGNFPGRFSGRQFSNSRSEMNVSTLELGDSALYLCASRRAGGASNNEQFFGPGTRLTVL.

This clone came up a few times. The chain joins TRBV11-3 to TRBJ2-3, with 7 bases identical to TRBD2. Germline values: CDR1 SGHNT, CDR2 YENEEA. The J segment lost 8 bases and the V segment lost 5 bases, leaving 10 bases of the junction unmatched. This CDR3 spans 14 amino acids. The CDR3 is CASSLQGGRGTQYF. CDR3 nucleotides: TGTGCCAGCAGCCTCCAGGGCGGGAGAGGTACGCAGTATTTT.

V is TRBV18 and J is TRBJ2-7; TRBD1 aligns across 8 bases. The germline V gene has CDR1 KGHSH and CDR2 LQKENI. The CDR3 has 15 amino acids. The V segment lost 1 base and the J segment 6 bases; nucleotides outside the gene matches: 8. The CDR3 region is CASSPLWQGAGEQYF. In nucleotides, the CDR3 is TGTGCCAGCTCACCACTTTGGCAGGGGGCAGGCGAGCAGTACTTC.

This sequence joins TRBV30 and TRBJ2-5; tentative D call: TRBD2 (5 bases). The germline V gene encodes CDR1 GTSNPN and CDR2 SVGIG (reference sequence). The CDR3 sequence is 16 residues long. Trimming removed 4 bases from V and 0 bases from J, with 18 bases in between. CDR3 nucleotide sequence: TGTGCCTGGAAACGGGAATGGGCAGGCGACCAAGAGACCCAGTACTTC. It codes for CAWKREWAGDQETQYF.

The rearrangement links TRBV30 to TRBJ2-3; the match to TRBD1 covers 8 bases. CDR1 is GTSNPN and CDR2 is SVGIG in the germline V gene (reference sequence). Trimming removed 5 bases from V and 7 bases from J; junction bases left unmatched: 11. There are 14 residues in the CDR3. The CDR3 DNA reads as TGTGCCTGGGACCCTGGGACAGGTTTTAATACGCAGTATTTT. Translation: CAWDPGTGFNTQYF.